What follows are 10 T cell receptor beta chains derived from one specimen sequenced in a study of Ad26.COV2.S vaccination and SARS-CoV-2 variants. As to treatment: roughly 18 received Ad26.COV2.S at low or high dose, single or two shots; roughly 5 received placebo; per-sample allocation not given. Following the first vaccine or placebo injection, samples were taken on day 63. Assay: immunoSEQ multiplex PCR; the TCRdb copy retains only in-frame clones and omits some. In the table there are 500,000 or so clones, around 85% of which are singletons. The specimen comprised peripheral blood, sampled in a trial of Ad26.COV2.S vaccine versus placebo. Source of these receptors: a person aged 18 to 59 who received the Ad26.COV2.S COVID-19 vaccine or a placebo.

This sequence joins TRBV5-4 and TRBJ2-7, with 10 positions matching TRBD2. The germline V gene encodes CDR1 SGHNT and CDR2 YYREEE (reference sequence). This CDR3 has 15 residues. The junction had 4 bases not matched to a gene; V was cut back by 1 base and J by 3 bases. DNA of the CDR3: TGTGCCAGCAGCTTGCCTAGCGGGAGTAACTACGAGCAGTACTTC. It translates to CASSLPSGSNYEQYF. Full variable domain (rest looked up from reference TRBV5-4 and TRBJ2-7): ETGVTQSPTHLIKTRGQQVTLRCSSQSGHNTVSWYQQALGQGPQFIFQYYREEENGRGNFPPRFSGLQFPNYSSELNVNALELDDSALYLCASSLPSGSNYEQYFGPGTRLTVT.

This rearrangement joins TRBV6-2 or TRBV6-3 to TRBJ2-7, with 7 bases identical to TRBD2. Germline CDR1 MNHEY, CDR2 SVGEGT. The CDR3 loop spans 14 amino acids. The V gene end was trimmed by 4 bases and the J gene end by 4 bases; junction bases not matched to a gene: 7. CDR3 sequence: CASSSGTTPYEQYF. Here the CDR3 DNA reads TGTGCCAGCAGTTCCGGGACTACCCCTTACGAGCAGTACTTC.

The chain couples TRBV5-1 to TRBJ2-3; TRBD1 aligns across 9 bases. V was clipped by 3 bases and J by 4 bases; unmatched bases: 9. Germline CDR1 SGHRS, CDR2 YFSETQ. This CDR3 contains 16 residues. This CDR3 reads CASSSAGTGIADTQYF. In nucleotides, the CDR3 is TGCGCCAGCAGCTCAGCCGGGACAGGGATCGCAGATACGCAGTATTTT. Drawing the rest from reference TRBV5-1 and TRBJ2-3, the complete variable domain is KAGVTQTPRYLIKTRGQQVTLSCSPISGHRSVSWYQQTPGQGLQFLFEYFSETQRNKGNFPGRFSGRQFSNSRSEMNVSTLELGDSALYLCASSSAGTGIADTQYFGPGTRLTVL.

V is TRBV28 and J is TRBJ2-7; TRBD1 aligns across 9 bases. The V gene's germline CDR1 is MDHEN and CDR2 SYDVKM. Trimming took 2 bases from V and 5 from J; bases not matched to a gene: 10. This CDR3 spans 16 amino acids. The CDR3 region is CASSLISGQGTNEQYF. The CDR3 DNA reads as TGTGCCAGCAGTTTAATTTCGGGACAGGGAACCAACGAGCAGTACTTC.

The table lists this clone with a count of one. The chain links TRBV6-1 to TRBJ2-7; D is possibly TRBD1 (6 bases). Germline loops: CDR1 MNHNS, CDR2 SASEGT. This CDR3 has 15 amino acids. V shed 5 bases and J shed 7 bases, with 21 bases lying between them. For the CDR3, the DNA is TGTGCCAGCAGTCCCGGACAGTTTGGGGTCTGGGAGCAGTACTTC. It encodes CASSPGQFGVWEQYF.

V is TRBV30 and J is TRBJ2-3; TRBD2 aligns across 7 bases. After removal of 1 base from V and 5 bases from J, the junction contained 9 bases not matched to a gene. The CDR3 length is 15 residues. Germline V lookup: CDR1 GTSNPN, CDR2 SVGIG (reference sequence). This chain's CDR3 is CAWSALGGSEDTQYF. CDR3 in DNA: TGTGCCTGGAGTGCCCTCGGCGGGAGCGAAGATACGCAGTATTTT.

This chain links TRBV18 with TRBJ2-1; TRBD1 might be the D (6 bases). V was shortened by 2 bases and J by 0 bases, with 14 bases between the two germline ends. CDR1 and CDR2 (germline): KGHSH, LQKENI. This CDR3 is built from 17 residues. CDR3 sequence reads: CASSPVDRTSSYNEQFF. The CDR3 nucleotides are TGTGCCAGCTCACCAGTCGACAGGACGAGCTCCTACAATGAGCAGTTCTTC.

The V and J genes are TRBV27 and TRBJ2-7, with D perhaps TRBD1 (5 bases). CDR3 length: 16 amino acids. The germline CDR1 and CDR2 sequences are MNHEY and SMNVEV (reference sequence). The germline V and J ends were trimmed by 2 bases and 5 bases, with 19 bases remaining between them. CDR3 nucleotides: TGTGCCAGCAGTTTAGGGGCGAGTAACAGACTCAACGAGCAGTACTTC. Protein: CASSLGASNRLNEQYF.

This clone was observed a single time. The gene calls are TRBV4-3 and TRBJ2-3; 10 bases match TRBD2. CDR3 length equals 16 residues. The germline gives CDR1 LGHNA, CDR2 YSLEER. Trimming at V came to 0 bases and at J to 6 bases, leaving 6 bases not matched to a gene. The chain's CDR3 is CASSQDTQAGGDTQYF. The CDR3 DNA reads TGCGCCAGCAGCCAAGATACCCAAGCGGGGGGGGATACGCAGTATTTT.

The count of this clone is one. This sequence joins TRBV11-2 and TRBJ1-3; D is unclear. The V and J ends lost 5 bases and 4 bases respectively, with 9 bases between them. The CDR3 is 13 residues long. Germline V gene lookup returns CDR1 SGHAT and CDR2 FQNNGV. CDR3 amino acids: CASSPLRGNTIYF. The CDR3 DNA reads TGTGCCAGCAGCCCCCTCAGGGGAAACACCATATATTTT.